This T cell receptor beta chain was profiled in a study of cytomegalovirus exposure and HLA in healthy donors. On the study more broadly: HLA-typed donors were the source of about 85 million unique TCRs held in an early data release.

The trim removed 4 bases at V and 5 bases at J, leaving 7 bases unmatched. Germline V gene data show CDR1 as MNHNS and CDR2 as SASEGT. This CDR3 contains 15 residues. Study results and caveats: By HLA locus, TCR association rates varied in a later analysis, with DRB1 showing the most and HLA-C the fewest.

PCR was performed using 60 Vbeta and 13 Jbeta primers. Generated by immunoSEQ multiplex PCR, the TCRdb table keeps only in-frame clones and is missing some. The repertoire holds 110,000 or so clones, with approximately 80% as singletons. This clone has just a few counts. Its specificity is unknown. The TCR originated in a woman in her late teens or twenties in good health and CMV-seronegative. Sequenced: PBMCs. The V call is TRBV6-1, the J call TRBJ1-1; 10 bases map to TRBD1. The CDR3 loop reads CASSVGQGFRTEAFF. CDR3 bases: TGTGCCAGCAGTGTGGGACAGGGGTTTCGGACTGAAGCTTTCTTT.